This TCR beta chain was sequenced in a study of cytomegalovirus exposure and HLA in healthy donors (dated by TCRdb to about 2017). With regard to the full study: In an earlier analysis of 450 to 750 of the donors, 250 to 350 Gb of sequence data and some 100 million unique TCR beta sequences from 150 million to 200 million T cells were reported. Approximately 300 gigabases of sequencing data and 70 million to 95 million unique TCR sequences made up an early release that covered 500 to 700 HLA-typed donors. The genetic ancestry cluster associated with self-reported Caucasian donors included roughly 84% of the 300 to 400 genotyped donors. The study aimed to test whether signatures of past pathogen exposure could be identified by cataloging public T cell receptors. Using immunosequencing, the study profiled T cell repertoires from approximately 700 subjects and related those repertoires to cytomegalovirus serostatus. Along with the roughly 670-subject first cohort, a separate validation cohort of over a hundred different subjects was used. To predict cytomegalovirus infection status, the study combined high-throughput TCR immunosequencing, statistical association of individual TCRs with disease status, and machine learning. In a later analysis, previously published TCR beta repertoires from fewer than 750 donors were re-analyzed and high-resolution HLA genotyping was added so that TCR occurrence patterns could be studied. The later analysis used no new phenotypic data to find candidate immune exposures, relying instead on TCR beta sequences and their occurrence across donors. To decide whether each TCR beta V gene segment behaved as functional or pseudogenic, an earlier analysis of 587 of the donors relied on high-throughput TCR beta sequencing. Donor age, sex, ethnicity and CMV serostatus were compiled together with the repertoire data. A later genetic analysis used genome-wide SNP genotypes for about 60% of the roughly 700 donors, treating that subset as a discovery cohort. Every repertoire in the discovery cohort had been generated on one and the same sequencing platform. HLA typing included class I and class II loci at four-digit resolution. Typing coverage varied by locus: roughly 620-640 donors for A, B, C, DRB1 and DQB1; about 520 for DQA1; more than 600 for DPA1; around 450 for DPB1. About five DR-DQ haplotypes were treated as single units for association and clustering because of strong linkage in the cohort. Among roughly 400 genotyped donors of the cohort, an average of about 220,000 unique TCR beta nucleotide sequences was sequenced per donor, of which about 18% were non-productive.

The library relied on the immunoSEQ multiplex PCR assay. The multiplex PCR relied on a mix of 60 forward primers for TCR Vbeta segments and 13 reverse primers for TCR Jbeta segments. The CDR3 region of rearranged TCR beta genes was amplified from genomic DNA with a multiplex PCR assay. The amplified TCR beta libraries were sequenced on the Illumina HiSeq System as 87-base-pair reads. Concerning the study's data processing: A later analysis tallied 70 million to 100 million unique TCR beta chains across the approximately 670 repertoires, and about 12 million of those chains were shared by two or more donors. Raw reads were error-corrected and collapsed into unique sequences with a nearest-neighbor algorithm that merged closely related sequences to remove PCR and sequencing errors. V, D and J gene segments were assigned by aligning CDR3 sequences to IMGT reference sequences. For a sequence to be retained, a match of at least six nucleotides to both a V gene segment and a J gene segment was required. A rearrangement was called productive if the CDR3 had no stop codons and remained in frame with V and J, and every other rearrangement was called non-productive. Following IMGT convention, CDR3 was defined as the stretch from the second conserved V-encoded cysteine to the conserved J-encoded phenylalanine. The earlier analysis of some 550 of the donors excluded any sequence lacking an unambiguous match to a single V gene segment. In an earlier analysis of 450 to 700 of the donors, V segments were called functional above 56.7% productive rearrangements and were called segregating when the between-donor standard deviation exceeded 5%. A statistical classification framework was developed to diagnose cytomegalovirus status using the catalog of TCR beta chain sequences. A later analysis assigned V and J genes by comparing TCR nucleotide sequences with IMGT/GENE-DB human TR gene sequences. Using the TCRdist pipeline, a later analysis assigned CDR3 sequences along with most-parsimonious VDJ recombination scenarios. In a later analysis, every TCR beta chain was defined by the combination of its CDR3 amino acid sequence and its V-gene family, and reads without a unique V-gene family were dropped. To address suspected cross-contamination and a sequencing artifact, a later analysis removed around 590 highly shared, low-generation-probability nucleotide sequences. A later analysis calculated a clonal expansion index for each public chain from normalized within-repertoire ranks of inferred template counts. Generation probabilities in a later analysis came from a VDJ recombination model fitted to out-of-frame rearrangements, and those results were checked against IGoR. In a later analysis, TCR-TCR, TCR-HLA and TCR-CMV co-occurrence was scored with hypergeometric tests, and a repertoire-size bias correction was applied to TCR pairs. A later analysis estimated false discovery rates by permuting HLA or CMV assignments 20 times. A later analysis grouped co-occurring TCRs with DBSCAN, adding TCRdist sequence similarity when clustering within HLA-allele-positive subsets. Co-occurrence clustering excluded repertoires with fewer than 30,000 or more than 120,000 public chains, plus five with anomalous nucleotide sharing. Not all clones reach the TCRdb copy of this immuneACCESS table, which keeps in-frame sequences only. Checked studies attribute under half of the gap to unresolved V genes and leave the rest unexplained. V, J and clone size are those of that table, while D and trimming were read from the DNA. Within this sample are fewer than 250,000 clones, with around 79% of them counted one time only. The top ten constitute approximately 1.8% of the sample.

The cohort was made up of approximately 670 healthy bone marrow donors. At the time of sampling, every cohort member was nominally healthy, though immune exposures that went unrecorded were likely present. The donor was CMV seronegative and was included in the group of around 320 seronegative cohort members. Every donor gave a peripheral blood sample, and the peripheral blood mononuclear cells from that sample were used for TCR beta sequencing. The Qiagen DNeasy Blood Extraction Kit was used to extract genomic DNA from the blood cell samples. The paper as a whole reports these results and caveats: A later analysis reported that several top co-occurrence clusters appeared linked to parvovirus B19, influenza, CMV and Epstein-Barr virus. V-gene and J-gene trimming of TCR beta chains was associated with a missense DCLRE1C variant in a later genetic analysis, and the association was replicated in an independent cohort. Because HLA typing was missing for some donors at each locus, association tests included only the typed subset. Correlated functional status among segregating V segments might be attributable to linkage disequilibrium, but an unknown experimental factor could not be ruled out. A further reported finding was that TCR beta sequences accurately predicted the HLA-A and HLA-B alleles for most subjects in the first cohort. According to a later genetic analysis, donors in an Asian-associated ancestry cluster had fewer N-insertions in productive TCRs than the approximately 690-donor mean. Most TCR sequences were observed very rarely across donors, whereas some public TCRs were present in many individuals. Presence/absence analyses assumed roughly uniform sequencing depth across donors, an assumption that may not hold. In the study, approximately 160 TCR beta chains were listed as associated with cytomegalovirus. When HLA alleles, especially DR and DQ, strongly co-occurred, attributing TCR associations to individual alleles was difficult. A later analysis found that most CMV-associated TCR beta chains appeared HLA-restricted, with HLA associations seemingly driven largely by CMV exposure. In vitro tests confirmed that three of the cytomegalovirus-associated TCR beta chains recognize cytomegalovirus antigens. In a later analysis, 15,000 to 20,000 TCR beta sequences were associated with specific HLA alleles at a false discovery rate of 0.05. The cohort was sequenced for TCR beta chains only, and without alpha or paired-chain data the features that could be detected were limited. In a later analysis, HLA-associated TCR beta chains were found to be more clonally expanded and to have lower generation probabilities than equally common non-associated chains. The classifier was reported to diagnose cytomegalovirus status with high specificity and sensitivity in both the original cohort and the validation cohort. A group of highly shared sequence variants was considered likely to be a technical artifact of the sequencing pipeline. According to the authors, the approach could potentially be generalized to other disease states and immunological phenotypes. An earlier analysis of approximately 540 of the donors showed that most TCR beta V segments appeared in productive rearrangements either about 87% or about 30% of the time, which broadly matched IMGT annotations. Because counts were too low, about 17 rarely observed V segments, including chromosome 9 orphons, were excluded from the earlier analysis of 587 of the donors. The 87-base-pair reads could not distinguish some IMGT-functional V segments, including TRBV6-2 and TRBV6-3, so those segments were excluded. CMV serostatus was the only immune exposure information available for the cohort. A later analysis found that TCR association rates varied across HLA loci, with DRB1 alleles showing the most associated TCRs and HLA-C alleles the fewest.

A few counts support this clone. Its antigen remains undetermined. No quality values exist for individual bases; no much larger clone is one base distant. The CDR3 holds 17 amino acids from the cysteine to the phenylalanine. Only the CDR3 region is kept as DNA, spanning 51 bases read in frame from base 1. V and J are truncated by 3 bases and 6 bases respectively, leaving an intervening sequence of 24 bases. CDR1 MGHRA and CDR2 YSYEKL are derived from the germline V gene. The sequence derives from a male donor in good health and CMV-seronegative. The specimen sequenced was PBMCs. The rearranged segments are TRBV4-1 and TRBJ2-7; D gene: possibly TRBD2, on 7 matching bases. CDR3 region: CASSHFTTRGGAGEQYF. In nucleotide form, the sequence is TGCGCCAGCAGCCATTTTACTACTAGGGGGGGGGCCGGCGAGCAGTACTTC.